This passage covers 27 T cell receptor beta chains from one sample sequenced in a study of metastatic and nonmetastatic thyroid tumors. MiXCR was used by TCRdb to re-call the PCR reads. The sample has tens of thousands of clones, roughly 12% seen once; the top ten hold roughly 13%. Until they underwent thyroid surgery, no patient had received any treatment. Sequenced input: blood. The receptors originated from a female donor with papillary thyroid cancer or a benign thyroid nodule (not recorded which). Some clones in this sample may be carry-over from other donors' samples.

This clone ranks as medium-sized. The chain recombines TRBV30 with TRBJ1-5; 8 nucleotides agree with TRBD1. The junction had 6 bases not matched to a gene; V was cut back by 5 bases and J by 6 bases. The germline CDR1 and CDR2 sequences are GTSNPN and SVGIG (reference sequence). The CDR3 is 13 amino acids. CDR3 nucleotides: TGTGCCTGGGCCAGGGGGCAGGGTCAGCCCCAGCATTTT. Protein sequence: CAWARGQGQPQHF.

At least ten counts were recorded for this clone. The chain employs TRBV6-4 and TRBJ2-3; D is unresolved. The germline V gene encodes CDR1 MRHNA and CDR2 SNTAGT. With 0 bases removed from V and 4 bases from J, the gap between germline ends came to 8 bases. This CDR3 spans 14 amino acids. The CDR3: CASSDSDLADTQYF. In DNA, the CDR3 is TGTGCCAGCAGTGACTCTGACCTCGCAGATACGCAGTATTTT.

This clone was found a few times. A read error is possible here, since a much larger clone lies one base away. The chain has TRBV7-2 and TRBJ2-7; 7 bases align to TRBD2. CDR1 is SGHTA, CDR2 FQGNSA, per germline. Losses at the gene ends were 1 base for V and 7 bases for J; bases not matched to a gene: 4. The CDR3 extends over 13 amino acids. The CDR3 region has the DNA TGTGCCAGCAGCTTAGGGGGAGCGGGGGAGCAGTACTTC. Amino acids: CASSLGGAGEQYF.

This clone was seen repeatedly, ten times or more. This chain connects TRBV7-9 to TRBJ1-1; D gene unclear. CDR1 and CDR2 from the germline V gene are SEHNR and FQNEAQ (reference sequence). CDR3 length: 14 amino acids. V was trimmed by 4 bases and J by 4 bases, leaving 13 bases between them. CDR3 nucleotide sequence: TGTGCCAGCAGCTCCGGAGGGCGAGGCACTGAAGCTTTCTTT. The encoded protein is CASSSGGRGTEAFF.

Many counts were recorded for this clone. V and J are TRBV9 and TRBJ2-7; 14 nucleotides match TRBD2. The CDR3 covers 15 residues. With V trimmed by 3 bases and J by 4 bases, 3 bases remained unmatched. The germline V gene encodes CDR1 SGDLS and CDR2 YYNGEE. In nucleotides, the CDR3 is TGTGCCAGCAGCGGGGGACTAGCGGGAGAGTACGAGCAGTACTTC. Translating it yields CASSGGLAGEYEQYF.

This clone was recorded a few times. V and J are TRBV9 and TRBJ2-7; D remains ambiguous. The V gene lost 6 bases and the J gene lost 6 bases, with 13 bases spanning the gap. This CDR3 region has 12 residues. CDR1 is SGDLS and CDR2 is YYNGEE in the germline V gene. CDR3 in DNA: TGTGCCAGCACCTTCAAAGGTGGCGAGCAGTACTTC. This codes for CASTFKGGEQYF.

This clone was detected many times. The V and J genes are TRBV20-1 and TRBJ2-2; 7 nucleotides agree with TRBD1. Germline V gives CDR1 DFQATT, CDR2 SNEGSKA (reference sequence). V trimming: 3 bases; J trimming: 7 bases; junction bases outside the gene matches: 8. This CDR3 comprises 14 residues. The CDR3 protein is CSASLGTEVGELFF. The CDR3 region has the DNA TGCAGTGCTAGCCTCGGGACAGAGGTCGGGGAGCTGTTTTTT.

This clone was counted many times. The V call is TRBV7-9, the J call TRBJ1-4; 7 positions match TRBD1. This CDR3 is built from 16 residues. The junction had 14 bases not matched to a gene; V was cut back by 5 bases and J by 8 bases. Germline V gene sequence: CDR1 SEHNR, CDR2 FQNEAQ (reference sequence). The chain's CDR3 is CASSPKRRQGGEKLFF. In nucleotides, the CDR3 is TGTGCCAGCAGCCCCAAAAGGAGACAGGGAGGGGAAAAACTGTTTTTT.

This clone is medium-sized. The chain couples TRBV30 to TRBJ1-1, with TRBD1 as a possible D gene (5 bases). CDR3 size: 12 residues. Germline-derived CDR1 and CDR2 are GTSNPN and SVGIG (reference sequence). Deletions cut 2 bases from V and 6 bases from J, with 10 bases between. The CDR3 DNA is TGTGCCTGGAGTTTAGACAGCGCTGAAGCTTTCTTT. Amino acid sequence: CAWSLDSAEAFF.

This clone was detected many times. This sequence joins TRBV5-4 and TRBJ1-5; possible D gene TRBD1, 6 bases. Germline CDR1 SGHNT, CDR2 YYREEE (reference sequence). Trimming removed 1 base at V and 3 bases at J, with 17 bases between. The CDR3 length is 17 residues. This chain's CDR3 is CASSLTIQGRHNQPQHF. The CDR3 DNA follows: TGTGCCAGCAGCTTGACGATACAGGGAAGACACAATCAGCCCCAGCATTTT.

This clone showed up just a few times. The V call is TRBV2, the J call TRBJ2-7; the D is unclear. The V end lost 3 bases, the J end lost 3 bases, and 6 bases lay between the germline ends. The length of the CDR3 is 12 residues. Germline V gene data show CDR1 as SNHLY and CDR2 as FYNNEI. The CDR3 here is CASSDEYYEQYF. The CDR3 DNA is TGTGCCAGCAGTGACGAGTACTACGAGCAGTACTTC.

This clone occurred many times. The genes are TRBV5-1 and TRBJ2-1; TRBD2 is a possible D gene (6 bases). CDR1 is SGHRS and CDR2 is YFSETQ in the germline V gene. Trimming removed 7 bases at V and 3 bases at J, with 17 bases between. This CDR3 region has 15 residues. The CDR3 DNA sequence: TGCGCCAGCCGCTACCGGGACTCCAACTACAATGAGCAGTTCTTC. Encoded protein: CASRYRDSNYNEQFF.

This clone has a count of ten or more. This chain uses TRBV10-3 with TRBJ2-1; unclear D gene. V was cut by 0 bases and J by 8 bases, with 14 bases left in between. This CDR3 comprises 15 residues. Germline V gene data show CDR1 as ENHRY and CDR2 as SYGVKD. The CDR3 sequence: CAISESIASGDEQFF. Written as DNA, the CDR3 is TGTGCCATCAGTGAGTCGATTGCTAGTGGAGATGAGCAGTTCTTC.

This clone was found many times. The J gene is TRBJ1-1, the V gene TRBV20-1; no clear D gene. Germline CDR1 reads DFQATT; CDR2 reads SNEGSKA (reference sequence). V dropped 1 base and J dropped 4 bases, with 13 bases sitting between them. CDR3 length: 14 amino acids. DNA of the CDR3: TGCAGTGCTAGAGGTTTGGGTTACGGCACTGAAGCTTTCTTT. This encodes CSARGLGYGTEAFF.

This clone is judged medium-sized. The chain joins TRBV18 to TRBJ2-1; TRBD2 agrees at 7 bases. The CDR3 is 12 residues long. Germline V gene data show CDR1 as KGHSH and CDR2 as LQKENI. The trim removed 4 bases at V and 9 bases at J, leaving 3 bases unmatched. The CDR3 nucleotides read TGTGCCAGCTCACGCAGGGAGGGTGAGCAGTTCTTC. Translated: CASSRREGEQFF.

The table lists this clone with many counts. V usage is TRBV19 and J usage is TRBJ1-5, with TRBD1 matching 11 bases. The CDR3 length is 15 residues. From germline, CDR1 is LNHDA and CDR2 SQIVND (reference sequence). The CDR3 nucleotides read TGTGACCCTCCAATTTGGACAGGGGGCCGTCAGCCCCAGCATTTT. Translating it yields CDPPIWTGGRQPQHF. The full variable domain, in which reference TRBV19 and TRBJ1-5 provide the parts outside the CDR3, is DGGITQSPKYLFRKEGQNVTLSCEQNLNHDAMYWYRQDPGQGLRLIYYSQIVNDFQKGDIAEGYSVSREKKESFPLTVTSAQKNPTAFYLCDPPIWTGGRQPQHFGDGTRLSIL.

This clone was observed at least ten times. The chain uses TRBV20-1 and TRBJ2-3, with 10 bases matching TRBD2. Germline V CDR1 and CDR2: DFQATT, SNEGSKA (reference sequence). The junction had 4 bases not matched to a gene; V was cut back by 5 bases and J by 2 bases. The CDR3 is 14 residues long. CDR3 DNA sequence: TGCAGTGCTTGGACTAGCGGAATCACAGATACGCAGTATTTT. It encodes CSAWTSGITDTQYF.

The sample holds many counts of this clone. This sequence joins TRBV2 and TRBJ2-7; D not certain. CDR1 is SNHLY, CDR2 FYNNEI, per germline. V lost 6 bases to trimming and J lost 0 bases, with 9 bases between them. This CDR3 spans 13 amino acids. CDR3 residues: CASRRSSSYEQYF. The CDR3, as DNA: TGTGCCAGCAGGAGATCAAGCTCCTACGAGCAGTACTTC.

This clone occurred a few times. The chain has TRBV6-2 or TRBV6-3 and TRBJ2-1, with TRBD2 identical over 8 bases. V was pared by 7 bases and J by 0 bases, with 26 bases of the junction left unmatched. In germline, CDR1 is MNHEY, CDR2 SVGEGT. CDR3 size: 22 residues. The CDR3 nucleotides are TGTGCCAGCACCCACCCCCCAGGGAAAGACCTAGCGGGCCCTAGCTCCTACAATGAGCAGTTCTTC. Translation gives CASTHPPGKDLAGPSSYNEQFF.

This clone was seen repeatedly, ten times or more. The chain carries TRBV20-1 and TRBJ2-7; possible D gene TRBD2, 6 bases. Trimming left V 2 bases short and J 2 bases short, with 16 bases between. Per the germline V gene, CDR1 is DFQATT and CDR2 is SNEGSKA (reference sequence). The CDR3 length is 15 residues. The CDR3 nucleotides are TGCAGTGCTAGACATCCGGAGGGTTCTCCCTACGAGCAGTACTTC. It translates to CSARHPEGSPYEQYF.

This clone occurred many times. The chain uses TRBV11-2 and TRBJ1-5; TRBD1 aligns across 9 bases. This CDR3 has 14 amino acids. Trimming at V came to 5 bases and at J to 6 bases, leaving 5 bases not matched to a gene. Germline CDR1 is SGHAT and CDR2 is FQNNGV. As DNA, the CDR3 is TGTGCCAGCAGCCGGACAGGGGTGGGTCAGCCCCAGCATTTT. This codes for CASSRTGVGQPQHF.

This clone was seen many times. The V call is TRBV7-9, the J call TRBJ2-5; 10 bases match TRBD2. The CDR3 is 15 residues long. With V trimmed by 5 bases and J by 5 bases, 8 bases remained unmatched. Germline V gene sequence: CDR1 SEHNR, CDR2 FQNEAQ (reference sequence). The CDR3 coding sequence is TGTGCCAGCAGCCCCATAGCGGGAGGAGTGGAGACCCAGTACTTC. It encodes CASSPIAGGVETQYF.

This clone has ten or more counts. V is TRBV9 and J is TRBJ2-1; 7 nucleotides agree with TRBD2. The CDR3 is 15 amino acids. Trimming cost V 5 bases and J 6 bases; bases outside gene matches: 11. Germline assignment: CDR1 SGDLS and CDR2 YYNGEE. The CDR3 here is CASRSLAAVGNEQFF. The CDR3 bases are TGTGCCAGCAGGTCCCTAGCGGCGGTTGGCAATGAGCAGTTCTTC.

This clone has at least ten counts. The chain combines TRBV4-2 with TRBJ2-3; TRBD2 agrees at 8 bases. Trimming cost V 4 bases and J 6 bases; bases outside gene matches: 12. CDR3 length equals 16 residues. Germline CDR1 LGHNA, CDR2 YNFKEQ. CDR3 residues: CASSPSERELADTQYF. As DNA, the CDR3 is TGTGCCAGCAGCCCCTCCGAGCGGGAGTTGGCGGATACGCAGTATTTT.

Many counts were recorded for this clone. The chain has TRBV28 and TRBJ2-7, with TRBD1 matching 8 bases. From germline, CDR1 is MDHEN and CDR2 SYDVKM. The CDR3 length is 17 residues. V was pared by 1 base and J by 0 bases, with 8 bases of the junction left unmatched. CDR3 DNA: TGTGCCAGCAGTTTATTCGGAAGGACAGGGCCCTCCTACGAGCAGTACTTC. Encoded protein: CASSLFGRTGPSYEQYF. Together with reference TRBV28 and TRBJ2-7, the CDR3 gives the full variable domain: DVKVTQSSRYLVKRTGEKVFLECVQDMDHENMFWYRQDPGLGLRLIYFSYDVKMKEKGDIPEGYSVSREKKERFSLILESASTNQTSMYLCASSLFGRTGPSYEQYFGPGTRLTVT.

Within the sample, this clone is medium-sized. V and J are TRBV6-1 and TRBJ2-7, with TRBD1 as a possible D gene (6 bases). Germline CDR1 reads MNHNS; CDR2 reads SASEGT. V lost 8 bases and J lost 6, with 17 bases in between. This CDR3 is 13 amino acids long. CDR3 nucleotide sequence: TGTGCCAGCTCGCGGCAGGGGTGGGGCGAGCAGTACTTC. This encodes CASSRQGWGEQYF.

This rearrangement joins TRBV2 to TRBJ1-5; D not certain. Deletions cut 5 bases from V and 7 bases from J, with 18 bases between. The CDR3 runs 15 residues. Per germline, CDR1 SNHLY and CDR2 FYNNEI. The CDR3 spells CASSLNRAPAQPQHF. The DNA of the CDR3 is TGTGCCAGCAGTTTAAACCGGGCCCCGGCACAGCCCCAGCATTTT.